A selection of T cell receptor beta chains follows, all from one sample in a study of T cell clonotyping in hematopoietic cell transplantation. Only in-frame clones appear in the TCRdb table, and some are missing; sequencing was by immunoSEQ multiplex PCR. The sample yields fewer than 40,000 clones, about 90% seen once. Sequencing was done on a sample of peripheral blood mononuclear cells. The source is a woman between 40 and 50 years old in good health. Some clones in this sample may be carry-over from other donors' samples. Each CDR3 is given with its conserved first and last residue. The order of the fields is J gene, V gene, CDR3 protein.

j_call: TRBJ1-2; v_call: TRBV30; cdr3_aa: CAWRNQDRVSYGYTF
j_call: TRBJ2-7; v_call: TRBV29-1; cdr3_aa: CSVGQGADEQYF
j_call: TRBJ2-3; v_call: TRBV6-1; cdr3_aa: CASSVPTQYF
j_call: TRBJ1-2; v_call: TRBV10-2; cdr3_aa: CASSQLLAGDYTF
j_call: TRBJ2-7; v_call: TRBV30; cdr3_aa: CAWSVKGAYEQYF
j_call: TRBJ1-1; v_call: TRBV6-1; cdr3_aa: CASSEGPVEHTEAFF
j_call: TRBJ1-1; v_call: TRBV27; cdr3_aa: CASSPSGQGGTEAFF
j_call: TRBJ1-5; v_call: TRBV28; cdr3_aa: CASSSWSGSNQPQHF
j_call: TRBJ2-3; v_call: TRBV15; cdr3_aa: CATSRNRATTDTQYF
j_call: TRBJ1-2; v_call: TRBV7-2; cdr3_aa: CASSYTGGLYGYTF
j_call: TRBJ1-1; v_call: TRBV30; cdr3_aa: CAWSKRGGEAFF
j_call: TRBJ1-2; v_call: TRBV11-2; cdr3_aa: CASSLNRGLDYGYTF
j_call: TRBJ2-1; v_call: TRBV19; cdr3_aa: CASSIDDWSSYNEQFF
j_call: TRBJ2-2; v_call: TRBV2; cdr3_aa: CASSLLNVNTGELFF
j_call: TRBJ2-3; v_call: TRBV5-1; cdr3_aa: CASRQELTDTQYF
j_call: TRBJ2-3; v_call: TRBV7-3; cdr3_aa: CASSLLANTDTQYF
j_call: TRBJ1-5; v_call: TRBV9; cdr3_aa: CASSGGQLFDQPQHF
j_call: TRBJ2-3; v_call: TRBV4-2; cdr3_aa: CASSQTGSPKGTDTQYF
j_call: TRBJ2-5; v_call: TRBV9; cdr3_aa: CASSVESETQYF
j_call: TRBJ2-1; v_call: TRBV7-3; cdr3_aa: CASSSGLAGGGEQFF
j_call: TRBJ1-1; v_call: TRBV28; cdr3_aa: CAINVRRLNEAFF
j_call: TRBJ1-4; v_call: TRBV30; cdr3_aa: CAWNRKREKLFF
j_call: TRBJ2-7; v_call: TRBV7-2; cdr3_aa: CASSLMPGQVEFVHEQYF
j_call: TRBJ2-7; v_call: TRBV2; cdr3_aa: CASSERASRSSYEQYF
j_call: TRBJ1-2; v_call: TRBV5-1; cdr3_aa: CASSLGTTRGYTF
j_call: TRBJ2-3; v_call: TRBV2; cdr3_aa: CASSGAGITDTQYF
j_call: TRBJ2-3; v_call: TRBV4-3; cdr3_aa: CASSQETEDTQYF
j_call: TRBJ2-2; v_call: TRBV30; cdr3_aa: CAWRATTWGHTGELFF
j_call: TRBJ2-2; v_call: TRBV6-1; cdr3_aa: CASSERLAGVTGELFF
j_call: TRBJ1-4; v_call: TRBV27; cdr3_aa: CASSLYRQGGEKLFF
j_call: TRBJ2-7; v_call: TRBV7-9; cdr3_aa: CASSPPTGSYEQYF
j_call: TRBJ1-2; v_call: TRBV28; cdr3_aa: CASSPGTDYGYTF
j_call: TRBJ2-7; v_call: TRBV7-2; cdr3_aa: CASRPGQAETSYEQYF
j_call: TRBJ2-7; v_call: TRBV6-9; cdr3_aa: CASSLGNYEQYF